The clone carrying this T cell receptor beta chain has at least ten counts. As for time point: newly diagnosed GD, antithyroid drugs for less than 3 months. RNA extracted from PBMCs served as the sequencing template. CDR3 regions were amplified by Arm-PCR using iRepertoire HTBI primers to build TCR beta libraries. TCRdb called the multiplex PCR reads again in MiXCR, with one record for every CDR3 protein. Among 550,000 or so distinct CDR3 sequences listed, 12% were seen once. This record belongs to a study of regulatory T cells in long-lasting Graves disease. This sample was also put to use in a study of T cells in Graves' hyperthyroidism and ophthalmopathy. That study adds: Patients were excluded for uncontrolled infection, other autoimmune disease, pregnancy or lactation.

The receptor was isolated from a woman between 25 and 40 years old with Graves disease. The sample in question was peripheral blood mononuclear cells (PBMCs), obtained at new diagnosis, from a patient treated with antithyroid drugs.

CDR3: CASTSGLAGGETQYF. In DNA form, the CDR3 reads TGTGCCAGCACCTCGGGGCTAGCGGGAGGAGAGACCCAGTACTTC. The chain recombines TRBV5-4 with TRBJ2-5; 11 bases agree with TRBD2. CDR1 is SGHNT, CDR2 YYREEE, per germline (reference sequence). The CDR3 has 15 residues. V trimming: 6 bases; J trimming: 4 bases; junction bases outside the gene matches: 8.